Many counts were recorded for the clone carrying this TCR beta chain. Its cognate antigen is unknown. Time point reported: longitudinal time-point 2. 2 million PBMCs stored at -80 C were the source of the unsorted libraries. The record originates from a study of neurological immune-mediated disorders. The CDR3 runs 14 residues. Looked up from germline, CDR1 is DFQATT and CDR2 is SNEGSKA (reference sequence). V lost 6 bases, J lost 3 bases, and 17 bases lay in between. Synthesis of cDNA was performed by 5'RACE using 10-nucleotide random UMIs. TCRdb reprocessed the 5' RACE reads with MiXCR, giving one entry per CDR3 protein. The sample lists some 49,000 distinct CDR3 sequences, around 13% occurring once. Study-level findings and limits: Multiple sclerosis was found to have the least TCR clonal expansion, below healthy controls, and HTLV-1-associated myelopathy the most.

This TCR was recovered from a male donor with HTLV-1-associated myelopathy (HAM/TSP). Sequences were obtained from PBMCs. The genes are TRBV20-1 and TRBJ1-2, with D perhaps TRBD1 (6 bases). CDR3: CSASLLQGDYGYTF. The CDR3 DNA is TGCAGTGCCTCACTACTACAGGGAGACTATGGCTACACCTTC.